The text below deals with one T cell receptor (beta chain). PCR primers comprised 60 Vbeta and 13 Jbeta primers. Sequencing was performed with immunoSEQ multiplex PCR; in TCRdb, only in-frame clones are kept and a portion is missing. Its clone listing holds about 140,000 clones. This sample is drawn from a study of cytomegalovirus exposure and HLA in healthy donors. The CDR3 is made up of 15 amino acids. Germline V CDR1 and CDR2: SGHAT, FQNNGV. The ends were cut back, 0 bases at V and 1 base at J, with 6 bases in the middle. This TCR derives from a woman between 18 and 29 years old in good health and CMV-seronegative. Sequencing used PBMCs. V usage is TRBV11-2 and J usage is TRBJ2-2; D is possibly TRBD2 (5 bases). The CDR3 sequence is CASSLERVNTGELFF. The DNA of the CDR3 is TGTGCCAGCAGCTTAGAGCGGGTGAACACCGGGGAGCTGTTTTTT.